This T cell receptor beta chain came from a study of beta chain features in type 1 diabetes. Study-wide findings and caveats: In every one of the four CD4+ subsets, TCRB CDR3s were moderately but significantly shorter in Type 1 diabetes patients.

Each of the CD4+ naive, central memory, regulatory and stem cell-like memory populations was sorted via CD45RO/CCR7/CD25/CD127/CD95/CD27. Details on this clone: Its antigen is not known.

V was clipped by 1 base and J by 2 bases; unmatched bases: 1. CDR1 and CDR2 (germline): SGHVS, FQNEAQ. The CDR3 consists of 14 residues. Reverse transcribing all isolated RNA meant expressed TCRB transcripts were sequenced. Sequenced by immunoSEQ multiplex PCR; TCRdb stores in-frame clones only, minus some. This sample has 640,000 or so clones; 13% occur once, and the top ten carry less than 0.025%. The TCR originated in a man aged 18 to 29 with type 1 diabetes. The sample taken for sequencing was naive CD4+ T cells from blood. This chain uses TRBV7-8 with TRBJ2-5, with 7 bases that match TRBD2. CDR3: CASSLGGGQETQYF. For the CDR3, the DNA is TGTGCCAGCAGCTTAGGCGGGGGACAAGAGACCCAGTACTTC.